These T cell receptor beta chains were read from a single sample in a study of T cell repertoires in cytomegalovirus infection. MiXCR, applied by TCRdb to the reads, yields one record per CDR3 protein. Found here are about 920,000 distinct CDR3 sequences, less than 35% of them singletons; the top ten hold roughly an eighth. For these receptors, no antigen is known. The input for sequencing was cultured CD8+ T cells from PBMCs, taken from culture after CMV antigen stimulation. These receptors were obtained from a human donor in good health (CMV status not recorded). Some clones in this sample may be carry-over from other donors' samples. The CDR3 runs from the conserved cysteine through the conserved F or W. D genes are given only for firm matches. Clone size is shown for a subset of rows, as once, few, many or a class of expanded clone.

j_gene | v_gene | abundance | d_gene | CDR3aa | CDR3nt
TRBJ2-5 | TRBV7-6 | few | NA | CASSSRHSQETQYF | TGTGCCAGCAGCTCTAGACACAGCCAAGAGACCCAGTACTTC
TRBJ2-5 | TRBV3-1 | NA | NA | CASSLSRSGPRQETQYF | TGTGCCAGCAGCCTTTCTAGATCGGGACCCCGGCAGGAGACCCAGTACTTC
TRBJ1-4 | TRBV7-9 | NA | NA | CASSLVGRWDEKLFF | TGTGCCAGCAGCTTAGTTGGCAGGTGGGATGAAAAACTGTTTTTT
TRBJ2-4 | TRBV4-1 | NA | NA | CANSPRGGLLAKNIQYF | TGCGCCAACAGCCCCCGTGGGGGCCTCCTAGCCAAAAACATTCAGTACTTC
TRBJ2-3 | TRBV10-3 | few | TRBD2 | CAISVTSSGRSTDTQYF | TGTGCCATCAGTGTCACTTCTAGCGGGCGCAGCACAGATACGCAGTATTTT
TRBJ1-4 | TRBV6-2/TRBV6-3 | NA | NA | CTSRPGRGEEKLFF | TGTACCAGCAGACCCGGCAGGGGAGAGGAAAAACTGTTTTTT
TRBJ1-1 | TRBV4-3 | few | TRBD1 | CASSQDRISRQGTEAFF | TGCGCCAGCAGCCAAGATCGTATAAGTAGACAGGGCACTGAAGCTTTCTTT
TRBJ2-3 | TRBV28 | NA | TRBD2 | CASSFPASGGGDTQYF | TGTGCCAGCAGTTTCCCGGCTAGCGGGGGGGGTGATACGCAGTATTTT
TRBJ2-3 | TRBV27 | few | TRBD2 | CASIGKGLAGGLRNTDTQYF | TGTGCCAGCATTGGCAAAGGGCTAGCGGGGGGCCTCAGAAACACAGATACGCAGTATTTT
TRBJ1-5 | TRBV12-3/TRBV12-4 | NA | TRBD1 | CASSLRDSDNQPQHF | TGTGCCAGCAGTTTAAGGGACAGCGACAATCAGCCCCAGCATTTT
TRBJ1-1 | TRBV3-1 | NA | TRBD1 | CASSFGTGLEAFF | TGTGCCAGCAGCTTCGGGACAGGGCTTGAAGCTTTCTTT
TRBJ1-5 | TRBV2 | NA | NA | CASSSLQGFNQPQHF | TGTGCCAGCAGCTCATTGCAGGGTTTCAATCAGCCCCAGCATTTT
TRBJ2-1 | TRBV4-3 | NA | TRBD2 | CASSSVLAFYNEQFF | TGCGCCAGCAGCTCGGTACTAGCGTTCTACAATGAGCAGTTCTTC
TRBJ2-4 | TRBV24-1 | once | TRBD1 | CATSGGTGGNIQYF | TGTGCCACCAGTGGTGGGACAGGGGGCAACATTCAGTACTTC
TRBJ1-1 | TRBV19 | NA | TRBD1 | CASTGRGLSTEAFF | TGTGCCAGTACGGGCAGGGGGCTGAGCACTGAAGCTTTCTTT
TRBJ2-1 | TRBV12-3/TRBV12-4 | few | TRBD1 | CASSPGTGSSYNEQFF | TGTGCCAGCAGTCCAGGGACAGGGAGCTCCTACAATGAGCAGTTCTTC
TRBJ2-5 | TRBV11-2 | NA | NA | CASSHPGLQETQYF | TGTGCCAGCAGCCATCCGGGCCTCCAAGAGACCCAGTACTTC
TRBJ2-5 | TRBV6-6 | NA | NA | CASSYDGTQYF | TGTGCCAGCAGTTACGATGGGACCCAGTACTTC
TRBJ2-2 | TRBV4-1 | NA | NA | CASSPRGPAQNTGELFF | TGCGCCAGCAGCCCGAGGGGTCCAGCTCAGAACACCGGGGAGCTGTTTTTT
TRBJ1-1 | TRBV19 | NA | NA | CATATDLNTEAFF | TGTGCCACCGCGACAGATTTGAACACTGAAGCTTTCTTT
TRBJ1-2 | TRBV18 | NA | NA | CASSPRGPGYTF | TGTGCCAGCTCACCAAGGGGACCCGGCTACACCTTC
TRBJ2-1 | TRBV24-1 | NA | NA | CATSDITRAGLTYNEQFF | TGTGCCACCAGTGATATCACACGGGCAGGCCTTACCTACAATGAGCAGTTCTTC
TRBJ1-2 | TRBV25-1 | NA | NA | CVSRTQADGYTF | TGTGTCAGTCGGACCCAGGCGGATGGCTACACCTTC
TRBJ2-3 | TRBV6-1 | many | NA | CASSEGGATDTQYF | TGTGCCAGCAGTGAGGGGGGGGCCACAGATACGCAGTATTTT
TRBJ2-1 | TRBV29-1 | few | NA | CSGIIDGGGNEQFF | TGCAGCGGGATCATCGACGGGGGAGGCAATGAGCAGTTCTTC